This T cell receptor (beta chain) was identified during a study of cytotoxic CD8 clonotypes in ibrutinib-treated CLL. Study outcomes and limitations: Under treatment, the uncommon public clonotypes either contracted or remained stable. Elevated clonality accompanied ibrutinib response, with a return toward baseline values at progression.

Assay used: immunoSEQ multiplex PCR; TCRdb lists only in-frame clones, some missing. The sample lists roughly 200,000 clones, about three quarters occurring once. The germline CDR1 and CDR2 sequences are LNHDA and SQIVND (reference sequence). This CDR3 spans 14 amino acids. V was clipped by 3 bases and J by 4 bases, with 10 bases between them. A remark on this clone: Its antigen is as yet unknown.

The sample in question was PBMCs, obtained after 12 months of ibrutinib treatment. This receptor was identified in a human donor with chronic lymphocytic leukemia. The chain has TRBV19 and TRBJ1-5; D may be TRBD1 (5 bases). As DNA, the CDR3 is TGTGCCAGTAGTATTAAGGGGATAAATCAGCCCCAGCATTTT. It specifies CASSIKGINQPQHF.